This paragraph reports one T cell receptor beta chain. This record comes from a study of PD-L1 blockade in urothelial cancer. Study context: Most of the 29 patients were males with bladder-origin urothelial cancer.

The templates were synthetic TCR analogs, and they were spiked into each PCR. Generated by immunoSEQ multiplex PCR, the TCRdb table keeps only in-frame clones and is missing some. The sample lists some 20,000 clones, roughly 88% occurring once. The germline V and J ends were trimmed by 4 bases and 2 bases, with 17 bases remaining between them. This CDR3 region has 16 residues. Germline CDR1 and CDR2: MNHEY and SVGAGI. The TCR sequence derives from a man aged 45-65 years with urothelial cancer. Sequences were derived from PBMCs, sampled around atezolizumab (anti-PD-L1) treatment. The gene calls are TRBV6-5 and TRBJ1-2, with TRBD1 as a possible D gene (5 bases). Here the CDR3 DNA reads TGTGCCAGCAGTTTGACAGCTTCTAATGCGAACTATGGCTACACCTTC. This codes for CASSLTASNANYGYTF.